The sequence of this T cell receptor (beta chain) was determined in a study of cytomegalovirus exposure and HLA in healthy donors. Looked up from germline, CDR1 is SGHNT and CDR2 is YYREEE (reference sequence). The germline V and J ends were trimmed by 4 bases and 4 bases, with 7 bases remaining between them. This CDR3 is built from 12 residues. Study results and limitations: The authors excluded some V segments, including TRBV6-2 and TRBV6-3, as indistinguishable. In a later analysis, TCR association rates varied by HLA locus: DRB1 most, HLA-C fewest. Donors were assumed by presence/absence analyses to have roughly uniform sequencing depth. Some TCR beta chains (approximately 180 of them) were listed as cytomegalovirus-associated.

It was with 60 Vbeta and 13 Jbeta primers that the PCR ran. Assay used: immunoSEQ multiplex PCR; TCRdb lists only in-frame clones, some missing. Here the sample spans approximately 120,000 clones, around four fifths being singletons. Note on this clone: Antigen unknown.

The sequence came from a woman in her fifties or sixties in good health and CMV-seropositive. Sequencing input: PBMCs. This chain joins TRBV5-4 and TRBJ2-3; no reliable D call. In DNA form, the CDR3 reads TGTGCCAGCAGCCAGGATCCAGATACGCAGTATTTT. Protein: CASSQDPDTQYF.